This TCR beta chain was observed in a study of blood T cells in healthy people across ages. Study observations and caveats: Higher diversity and more naive CD4+ cells were features of long-lived donors, compared to aged donors.

A J-beta primer mix and a sample-barcoded 5' primer were used in a second PCR of about 7 to 12 cycles. TCRdb itself ran the 5' RACE reads through MiXCR, one entry per CDR3 protein. This table holds about 780,000 distinct CDR3 sequences, roughly 46% found once. Total RNA amounts of at least 6 micrograms were extracted per sample. Notes on this clonotype: Its antigen is not known.

The V gene lost 6 bases and the J gene lost 8 bases, with 18 bases spanning the gap. The CDR3 sequence is 14 residues long. This sequence was found in an elderly man in good health. Input material: blood. The chain is built from TRBV12-3 or TRBV12-4 and TRBJ2-3; D may match TRBD1 or TRBD2 (5 bases each). The CDR3, as DNA: TGTGCCAGCAGGCCGGGACCAGCTTCTCGTACGCAGTATTTT. This codes for CASRPGPASRTQYF.